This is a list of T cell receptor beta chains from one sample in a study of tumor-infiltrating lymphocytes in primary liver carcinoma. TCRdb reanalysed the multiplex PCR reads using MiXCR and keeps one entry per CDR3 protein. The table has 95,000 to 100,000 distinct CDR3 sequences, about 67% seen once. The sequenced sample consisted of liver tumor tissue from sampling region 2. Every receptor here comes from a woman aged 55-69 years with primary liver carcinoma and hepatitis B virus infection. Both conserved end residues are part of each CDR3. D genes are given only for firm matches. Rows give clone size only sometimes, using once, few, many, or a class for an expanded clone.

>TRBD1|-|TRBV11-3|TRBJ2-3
CVSSLVTGGTDTQYF
TGTGTCAGCAGCTTAGTGACAGGGGGCACAGATACGCAGTATTTT
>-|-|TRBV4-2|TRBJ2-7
CASNQSGNASSYEQYF
TGTGCCAGCAACCAAAGTGGCAACGCGAGCTCCTACGAGCAGTACTTC
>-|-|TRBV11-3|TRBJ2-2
CASGLDSADANTGELFF
TGTGCCAGCGGCTTAGACAGCGCTGATGCGAACACCGGGGAGCTGTTTTTT
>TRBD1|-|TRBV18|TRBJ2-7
CASSLNPDRVRVYERYF
TGTGCCAGCTCACTAAACCCGGACAGGGTAAGGGTGTACGAGCGGTACTTC
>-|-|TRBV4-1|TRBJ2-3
CASSQHRDTKYF
TGCGCCAGCAGCCAACACAGAGATACGAAGTATTTT
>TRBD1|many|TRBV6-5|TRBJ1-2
CASSKGEQGSYGYTF
TGTGCCAGCAGCAAAGGAGAACAGGGGAGCTATGGCTACACCTTC
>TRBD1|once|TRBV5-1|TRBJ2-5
CTSSSAQGEQTQCF
TGCACCAGCAGCTCCGCACAGGGGGAACAGACCCAGTGCTTC
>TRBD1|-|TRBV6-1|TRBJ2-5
CTSSEVTGGAETQYF
TGTACCAGCAGTGAAGTGACAGGGGGCGCAGAGACCCAGTACTTC
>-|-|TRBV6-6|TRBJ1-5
CASNYSGGEGNQPQHF
TGTGCCAGCAATTACTCGGGTGGAGAGGGCAATCAGCCCCAGCATTTT
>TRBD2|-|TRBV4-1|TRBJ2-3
CATSYYGRDKDTQYF
TGCGCCACCAGCTACTACGGGAGGGACAAGGATACGCAGTATTTT
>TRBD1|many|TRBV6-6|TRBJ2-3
CASNSRSGGPGGDTQYF
TGTGCCAGCAATTCCCGCTCAGGGGGCCCCGGGGGAGATACGCAGTATTTT
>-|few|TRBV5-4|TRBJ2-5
CASSADGSQETPYF
TGTGCCAGCAGTGCCGATGGCTCCCAAGAGACCCCGTACTTC
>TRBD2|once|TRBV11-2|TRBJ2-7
CASSLSSGSSYEHYF
TGTGCCAGCAGCTTATCCAGCGGGAGCTCCTACGAGCACTATTTC
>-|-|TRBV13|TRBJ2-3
CASSQEFRKGSTDTQYF
TGTGCCAGCAGCCAGGAGTTCCGGAAGGGGAGTACAGATACGCAGTATTTT
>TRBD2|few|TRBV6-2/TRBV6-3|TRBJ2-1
CASSPGTSRRGTYNEQFF
TGTGCCAGCAGTCCCGGGACTAGCAGGAGAGGAACCTACAATGAGCAGTTCTTC
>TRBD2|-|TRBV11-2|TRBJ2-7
CASSLDAGGGYEQYF
TGTGCCAGCAGCTTAGATGCGGGAGGTGGATACGAGCAGTACTTC
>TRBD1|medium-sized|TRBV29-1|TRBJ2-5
CSVEGPTGSIETQYF
TGCAGCGTTGAAGGCCCGACAGGGTCCATTGAGACCCAGTACTTC
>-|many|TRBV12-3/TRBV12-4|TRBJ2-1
CASSLDRYNGEQFF
TGTGCCAGCAGTTTAGACCGCTACAACGGTGAGCAGTTCTTC
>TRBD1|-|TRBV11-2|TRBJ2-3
CDSSLAGQAITDTQYF
TGTGACAGCAGCCTAGCCGGACAGGCGATAACAGATACGCAGTATTTT
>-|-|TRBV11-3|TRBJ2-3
CASNSSFRPLRTDTQYF
TGTGCCAGCAACTCATCGTTTCGGCCGCTACGGACAGATACGCAGTACTTT
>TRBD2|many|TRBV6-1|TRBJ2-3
CASSEGEGSTDTQYF
TGTGCCAGCAGTGAAGGGGAGGGAAGTACAGATACGCAGTATTTT
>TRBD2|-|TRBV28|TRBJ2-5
CVSSSGLAGKETQYF
TGTGTCAGCAGTTCCGGACTAGCGGGAAAAGAGACCCAGTACTTC
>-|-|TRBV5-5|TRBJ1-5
CASSVRLVISNRPQHF
TGTGCCAGCTCGGTTCGTTTGGTGATTAGCAATCGGCCCCAGCATTTC
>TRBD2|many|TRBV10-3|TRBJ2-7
CAISDSGLATEQYF
TGTGCCATCAGTGACTCAGGACTAGCCACCGAGCAGTACTTC
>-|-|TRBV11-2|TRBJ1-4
CASGPRGPGLLFF
TGTGCCAGTGGCCCGAGAGGGCCAGGTTTGCTATTTTTT
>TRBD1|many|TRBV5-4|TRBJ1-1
CASSTDRVMNTEAFF
TGTGCCAGCAGCACCGACAGGGTGATGAACACTGAAGCTTTCTTT
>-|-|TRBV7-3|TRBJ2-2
CASSLITGSGELFF
TGTGCCAGCAGCTTAATTACAGGGAGCGGGGAGCTGTTTTTT
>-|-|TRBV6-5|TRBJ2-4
CVSSQKRDRVPNIQYF
TGTGTCAGCAGCCAAAAGCGGGACAGAGTCCCAAACATTCAGTACTTC
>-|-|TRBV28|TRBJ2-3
CASSTTRTGPNTQYF
TGTGCCAGCAGTACCACACGGACGGGACCAAATACGCAGTATTTT
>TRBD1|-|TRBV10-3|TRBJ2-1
CAISEHGQGANVQFF
TGTGCCATCAGTGAGCACGGACAGGGGGCCAATGTGCAGTTCTTC